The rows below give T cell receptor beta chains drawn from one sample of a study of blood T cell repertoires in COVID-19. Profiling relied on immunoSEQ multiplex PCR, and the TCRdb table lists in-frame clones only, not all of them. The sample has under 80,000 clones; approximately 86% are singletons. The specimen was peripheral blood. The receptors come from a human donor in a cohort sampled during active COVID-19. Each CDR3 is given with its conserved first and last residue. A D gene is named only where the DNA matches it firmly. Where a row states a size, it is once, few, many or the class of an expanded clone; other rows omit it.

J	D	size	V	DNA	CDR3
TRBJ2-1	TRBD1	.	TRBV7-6	TGTGCCAGCAGCTTAAATACAGGGGCCTCCTTCTACAATGAGCAGTTCTTC	CASSLNTGASFYNEQFF
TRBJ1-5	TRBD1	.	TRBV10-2	TGCGCCAGTCGACAGGGTTATAGCAATCAGCCCCAGCATTTT	CASRQGYSNQPQHF
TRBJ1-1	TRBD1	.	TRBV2	TGTGCCAGCAGCGGGGGACAGGGGGCGGGGGAGGCTTTCTTT	CASSGGQGAGEAFF
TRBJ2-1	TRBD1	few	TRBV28	TGTGCCAGCACTCAGGGGGCAGTTCGGGAGCAGTTCTTC	CASTQGAVREQFF
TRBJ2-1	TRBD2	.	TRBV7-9	TGTGCCAGCAGCTTAGCGACTAGCGGGGGACCCTACAATGAGCAGTTCTTC	CASSLATSGGPYNEQFF
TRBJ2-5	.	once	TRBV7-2	TGTGCCAGCAGCTTGGCCCAAGAGACCCAGTACTTC	CASSLAQETQYF
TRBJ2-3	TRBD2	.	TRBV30	TGTGCCTGGAGTGCGTGGGCGGGGGGGGCAAGCACAGATACGCAGTATTTT	CAWSAWAGGASTDTQYF
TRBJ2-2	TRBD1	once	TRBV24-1	TGTGCCACGGAACAGGGGGCTTTGAACACCGGGGAGCTGTTTTTT	CATEQGALNTGELFF
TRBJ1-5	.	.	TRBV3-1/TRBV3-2	TGTGCCAGCAGCCAAGGGAGGGGACAGCCCCAGCATTTT	CASSQGRGQPQHF
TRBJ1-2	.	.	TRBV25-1	TGTGCCAGCAGTGGACGACAGTATGGCTACACCTTC	CASSGRQYGYTF
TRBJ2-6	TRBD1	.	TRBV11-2	TGTGCCAGCAGTAAAGGACAGGGGGGCTCTGGGGCCAACGTCCTGACTTTC	CASSKGQGGSGANVLTF
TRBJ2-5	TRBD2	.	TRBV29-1	TGCAGCGTTGACCTCCTAAGCGGGGAAAGAGAGACCCAGTACTTC	CSVDLLSGERETQYF
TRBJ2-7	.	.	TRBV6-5	TGTGCCAGCAGTTACTCGAGCCATCTCTCCTACGAGCAGTACTTC	CASSYSSHLSYEQYF
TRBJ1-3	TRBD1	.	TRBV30	TGTGCCTGGAGCTTGACAGGGATTTTCTCTGGAAACACCATATATTTT	CAWSLTGIFSGNTIYF
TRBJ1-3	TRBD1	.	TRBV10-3	TGTGCCATCAGTGACGGGGACAGCAGTGGAAACACCATATATTTT	CAISDGDSSGNTIYF
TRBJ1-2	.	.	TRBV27	TGTGCCAGCAGTTTCCCAATCCGACAGGCGCCCTACGGCTACACCTTC	CASSFPIRQAPYGYTF
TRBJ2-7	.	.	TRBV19	TGTGCCAGTAGTATAGATCAATACAACGAGCAGTACTTC	CASSIDQYNEQYF
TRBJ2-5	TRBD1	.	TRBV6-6	TGTGCCAGCAGTCCCCCCAGTAGGGGACAGGAGGGAGAAGAGACCCAGTACTTC	CASSPPSRGQEGEETQYF
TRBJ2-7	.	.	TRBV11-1	TGTGCCAGCAGCTTAGGCGGTCAGAACTCCGAGCAGTACTTC	CASSLGGQNSEQYF
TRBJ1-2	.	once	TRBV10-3	TGTGCCATCAGTGAGTCGACCCAGGGAATAAATGGCTACACCTTC	CAISESTQGINGYTF
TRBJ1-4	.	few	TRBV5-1	TGCGCCAGCAGCCGAGACGCGGCAACTAATGAAAAACTGTTTTTT	CASSRDAATNEKLFF
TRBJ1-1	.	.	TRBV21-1	TGTGCCAGCAGCAAAGAAGGGGGGGACACTGAAGCTTTCTTT	CASSKEGGDTEAFF
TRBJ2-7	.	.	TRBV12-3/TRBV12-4	TGTGCCAGCAGCGCTAGCTCCTACGAGCAGTACTTC	CASSASSYEQYF
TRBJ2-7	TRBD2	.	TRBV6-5	TGTGCCAGCAGTTACTTCACTAGCGGGGCCCACGAGCAGTACTTC	CASSYFTSGAHEQYF
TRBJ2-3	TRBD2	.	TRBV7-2	TGTGCCAGCAGCTTAGTAGCGGGGGGCCTCACAGATACGCAGTATTTT	CASSLVAGGLTDTQYF
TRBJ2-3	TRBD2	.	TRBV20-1	TGCAGTGCTAGTTCACTAGCGGGGGGGGCAATCACAGATACGCAGTATTTT	CSASSLAGGAITDTQYF
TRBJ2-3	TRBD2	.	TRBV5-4	TGTGCCAGCAGCTTCTTTAGCGGGGGGGCCTCAGAAGATACGCAGTATTTT	CASSFFSGGASEDTQYF
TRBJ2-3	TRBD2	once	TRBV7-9	TGTGCCAGCAGCTTCGCTAGCGGGGGCACAGATACGCAGTATTTT	CASSFASGGTDTQYF
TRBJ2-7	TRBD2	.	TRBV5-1	TGCGCCAGCAGCTTCCAGCGGGGTGACGAGCAGTACTTC	CASSFQRGDEQYF